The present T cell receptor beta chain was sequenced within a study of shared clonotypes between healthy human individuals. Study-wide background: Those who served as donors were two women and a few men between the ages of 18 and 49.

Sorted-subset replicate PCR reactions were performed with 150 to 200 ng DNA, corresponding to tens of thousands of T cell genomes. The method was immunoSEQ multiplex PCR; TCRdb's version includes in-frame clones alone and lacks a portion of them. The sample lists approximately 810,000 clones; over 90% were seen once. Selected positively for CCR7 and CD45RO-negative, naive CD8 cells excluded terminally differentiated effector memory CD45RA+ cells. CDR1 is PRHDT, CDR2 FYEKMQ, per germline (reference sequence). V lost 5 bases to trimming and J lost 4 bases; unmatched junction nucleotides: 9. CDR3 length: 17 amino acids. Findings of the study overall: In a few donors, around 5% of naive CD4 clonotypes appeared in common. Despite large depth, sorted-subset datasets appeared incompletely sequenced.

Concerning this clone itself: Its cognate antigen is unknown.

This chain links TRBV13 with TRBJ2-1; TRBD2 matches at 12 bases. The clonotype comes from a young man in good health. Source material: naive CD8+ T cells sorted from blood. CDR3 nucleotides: TGTGCCAGCAGCCTAGCGGGAGGGCCAGGGCCATACAATGAGCAGTTCTTC. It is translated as CASSLAGGPGPYNEQFF. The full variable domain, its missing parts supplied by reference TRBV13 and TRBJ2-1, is AAGVIQSPRHLIKEKRETATLKCYPIPRHDTVYWYQQGPGQDPQFLISFYEKMQSDKGSIPDRFSAQQFSDYHSELNMSSLELGDSALYFCASSLAGGPGPYNEQFFGPGTRLTVL.